This T cell receptor (beta chain) comes out of a study of T cells in Graves' hyperthyroidism and ophthalmopathy. Trimming removed 5 bases at V and 6 bases at J, with 14 bases between. The CDR3 consists of 13 residues. Germline V CDR1 and CDR2: SGHDN, FVKESK. Using RNA transcripts as the source, TCR beta CDR3 regions were amplified. The HTBI primer set was used in a first-round RT-PCR of the TCR CDR3. TCRdb re-analysed the multiplex PCR reads in MiXCR, keeping a single row per CDR3 protein. The sample contains about 640,000 distinct CDR3 sequences, less than 25% of which appear only once. The chain is built from TRBV14 and TRBJ2-7, with D possibly matching TRBD1 (5 bases). Sequencing was done on a sample of blood. The clonotype comes from a man aged 25 to 40 with Graves' ophthalmopathy. The CDR3: CASSEDTSTEQYF. DNA of the CDR3: TGTGCCAGCAGCGAGGACACTTCGACCGAGCAGTACTTC.